Below are 18 T cell receptor beta chains sequenced from a single sample in a study of T cells after yellow fever vaccination. TCRdb re-analysed the 5' RACE reads in MiXCR, keeping a single row per CDR3 protein. Found here are just under 600,000 distinct CDR3 sequences, 13% of them singletons; the top ten hold roughly 13%. The sample consisted of PBMCs, taken on the day of the yellow fever booster vaccination. Receptor source: a man younger than 40 who received the YFV17D yellow fever vaccine.

This clonotype came up many times. The CDR3, as DNA: TGCAGCGTTCGGGGCGGAGGGGAGAGCAATGAGCAGTTCTTC. It is translated as CSVRGGGESNEQFF. This chain links TRBV29-1 with TRBJ2-1, with D possibly matching TRBD2 (6 bases). The germline V gene encodes CDR1 SQVTM and CDR2 ANQGSEA. This CDR3 spans 14 amino acids. V lost 5 bases and J lost 6, with 17 bases in between.

This clonotype was seen a few times. V and J are TRBV10-1 and TRBJ2-2; 11 nucleotides match TRBD1. This CDR3 spans 14 amino acids. The ends lost 6 bases at V and 6 bases at J; junction bases unmatched: 3. Per the germline V gene, CDR1 is WNHNN and CDR2 is SYGVQD (reference sequence). The chain's CDR3 is CASREGQGAGELFF. The CDR3 DNA is TGCGCCAGCAGGGAGGGACAGGGGGCCGGGGAGCTGTTTTTT.

The gene calls are TRBV6-1 and TRBJ2-5; TRBD2 matches at 14 bases. The length of the CDR3 is 17 residues. V shed 3 bases and J 7 bases; nucleotides not matched to a gene: 10. The V gene's germline CDR1 is MNHNS and CDR2 SASEGT. CDR3 residues: CASSETSGRAPGGTQYF. The CDR3 DNA sequence: TGTGCCAGCAGTGAGACTAGCGGGAGGGCGCCTGGCGGGACCCAGTACTTC.

This clonotype was found a few times. The chain is built from TRBV12-3 or TRBV12-4 and TRBJ2-1; 8 bases are shared with TRBD1. CDR3 length equals 15 residues. The V and J ends lost 4 bases and 3 bases, in that order; junction bases with no gene match: 5. This CDR3 reads CASSSGQGNYNEQFF. The CDR3 bases are TGTGCCAGCAGTTCAGGACAGGGTAACTACAATGAGCAGTTCTTC.

This clonotype showed up just a few times. V is TRBV28 and J is TRBJ1-2, with 8 bases lining up with TRBD1. This CDR3 has 13 amino acids. Trimming cost V 10 bases and J 4 bases; bases outside gene matches: 8. The germline gives CDR1 MDHEN, CDR2 SYDVKM. This CDR3 is CATRGRRGYGYTF. CDR3 DNA: TGTGCCACCAGGGGGCGGCGGGGCTATGGCTACACCTTC.

CDR3 amino acids: CATKSRPNYGYTF. CDR3 nucleotides: TGTGCCACAAAGAGCAGGCCTAACTATGGCTACACCTTC. V gene TRBV28 combines with J gene TRBJ1-2; D gene uncertain. The CDR3 is made up of 13 amino acids. With 10 bases removed from V and 0 bases from J, the gap between germline ends came to 12 bases. Germline loops: CDR1 MDHEN, CDR2 SYDVKM.

This clonotype has just a few counts. V and J are TRBV13 and TRBJ2-3; possible D gene TRBD2, 6 bases. V lost 5 bases and J 5 bases, leaving 20 bases between the germline ends. The germline gives CDR1 PRHDT, CDR2 FYEKMQ (reference sequence). This CDR3 is built from 16 residues. The CDR3 loop is CASSIRLSGSGDTQYF. The CDR3 DNA reads as TGTGCCAGCAGCATCAGACTTAGCGGCAGCGGAGATACGCAGTATTTT.

This clonotype was found a few times. The rearrangement joins TRBV20-1 to TRBJ1-1; D is uncertain. This CDR3 has 14 amino acids. Trimming left V 0 bases short and J 0 bases short, with 8 bases between. Germline-derived CDR1 and CDR2 are DFQATT and SNEGSKA (reference sequence). CDR3 protein: CSARDRRLNTEAFF. In DNA, the CDR3 is TGCAGTGCTAGAGATAGACGTCTGAACACTGAAGCTTTCTTT.

This clonotype was seen at least ten times. This rearrangement joins TRBV6-6 to TRBJ2-1; D is unclear. The CDR3 runs 12 residues. Per the germline V gene, CDR1 is MNHNY and CDR2 is SVGAGI (reference sequence). V was clipped by 10 bases and J by 4 bases, with 11 bases between them. In nucleotides, the CDR3 is TGTGCCATCAAGGGCTCTTACAATGAGCAGTTCTTC. It yields the protein CAIKGSYNEQFF.

The J gene is TRBJ2-7, the V gene TRBV28, with D possibly being TRBD1 (6 bases). Trimming took off 6 bases at V and 4 bases at J, with 16 bases between the two ends. The CDR3 spans 14 residues. Looked up from germline, CDR1 is MDHEN and CDR2 is SYDVKM. The CDR3 protein is CASSYRVSFYEQYF. The CDR3 DNA reads TGTGCCAGCAGCTACAGGGTGTCTTTTTACGAGCAGTACTTC.

There are a few counts of this clonotype. V is TRBV6-2 or TRBV6-3 and J is TRBJ1-5; D gene uncertain. The V end lost 2 bases, the J end lost 9 bases, and 8 bases lay between the germline ends. The germline gives CDR1 MNHEY, CDR2 SVGEGT. CDR3 size: 12 residues. As DNA, the CDR3 is TGTGCCAGCAGTTACGAGGTACGGCCCCAGCATTTT. Its translation: CASSYEVRPQHF.

V usage is TRBV5-8 and J usage is TRBJ2-1; 14 nucleotides line up with TRBD2. V shed 4 bases, J shed 3 bases, and the junction held 6 bases outside the gene matches. CDR3 length: 17 residues. Germline CDR1 reads SGHTS; CDR2 reads YDEGEE. CDR3 sequence reads: CASSRLAGGPSYNEQFF. CDR3 bases: TGTGCCAGCAGCCGACTAGCGGGAGGGCCAAGCTACAATGAGCAGTTCTTC.

V usage is TRBV20-1 and J usage is TRBJ2-7, with 10 bases that match TRBD1. The trim removed 6 bases at V and 3 bases at J, leaving 8 bases unmatched. The CDR3 covers 14 residues. Germline V gives CDR1 DFQATT, CDR2 SNEGSKA (reference sequence). Here the CDR3 reads CSAAAGTGDYEQYF. DNA for the CDR3: TGCAGTGCAGCTGCCGGGACAGGGGACTACGAGCAGTACTTC.

Many counts were recorded for this clonotype. V and J are TRBV14 and TRBJ2-7; the D call may be TRBD1 or TRBD2 (5 bases each). V shed 0 bases and J shed 7 bases, with 19 bases lying between them. The CDR3 spans 16 residues. Germline CDR1 and CDR2: SGHDN and FVKESK. CDR3 protein: CASSQDTGLPLREQYF. For the CDR3, the DNA is TGTGCCAGCAGCCAAGATACAGGACTCCCACTAAGGGAGCAGTACTTC.

This chain connects TRBV3-1 to TRBJ2-7; D is perhaps TRBD2 (6 bases). V lost 1 base and J lost 3, with 13 bases in between. In germline, CDR1 is LGHDT, CDR2 YNNKEL (reference sequence). The CDR3 totals 15 residues. CDR3 residues: CASSQGRDFNYEQYF. CDR3 bases: TGTGCCAGCAGCCAAGGCAGGGACTTCAACTACGAGCAGTACTTC.

This clonotype was found many times. The CDR3 DNA reads as TGTGCCATCAGTGCGCAAGCGACAGATCCAGAGACCCAGTACTTC. Translation gives CAISAQATDPETQYF. The chain joins TRBV10-3 to TRBJ2-5; tentative D call: TRBD1 (5 bases). The V and J ends lost 4 bases and 4 bases respectively, with 16 bases between them. The CDR3 sequence is 15 residues long. The germline gives CDR1 ENHRY, CDR2 SYGVKD.

The V and J genes are TRBV5-1 and TRBJ2-7; possible D gene TRBD2, 6 bases. In germline, CDR1 is SGHRS, CDR2 YFSETQ. The ends were cut back, 3 bases at V and 2 bases at J, with 12 bases in the middle. The CDR3 contains 14 residues. As DNA, the CDR3 is TGCGCCAGCAGCTCGAATGGGGGGACCTACGAGCAGTACTTC. This translates into CASSSNGGTYEQYF.

This clonotype was counted only a few times. V gene TRBV18 combines with J gene TRBJ2-7; D might be TRBD1 (6 bases). This CDR3 is 16 amino acids long. V lost 3 bases and J lost 2, with 17 bases in between. CDR1 is KGHSH, CDR2 LQKENI, per germline. CDR3 residues: CASSPKIDRSPYEQYF. The CDR3 nucleotides read TGTGCCAGCTCACCCAAAATCGACAGGTCCCCCTACGAGCAGTACTTC.